Listed here are 16 T cell receptor beta chains from one sample, sequenced in a study of preoperative IRX-2 immunotherapy in early breast cancer. Measured with immunoSEQ multiplex PCR; TCRdb has only the in-frame clones, and not every one. The data show roughly 42,000 clones, around three quarters seen once. The treatment denotes: preoperative locoregional IRX-2 cytokine immunotherapy. The sequencing used tumor tissue, collected after IRX-2 immunotherapy. The receptors originated from a human donor with breast cancer.

V usage is TRBV7-7 and J usage is TRBJ2-1; 7 bases map to TRBD2. The CDR3 contains 18 residues. Germline CDR1 SSHAT, CDR2 FNYEAQ (reference sequence). V was pared by 1 base and J by 0 bases, with 9 bases of the junction left unmatched. For the CDR3, the DNA is TGTGCCAGCAGCTTAGGGACTGCAGCGGGAAGCTCCTACAATGAGCAGTTCTTC. This encodes CASSLGTAAGSSYNEQFF. Together with reference TRBV7-7 and TRBJ2-1, the CDR3 gives the full variable domain: GAGVSQSPRYKVTKRGQDVTLRCDPISSHATLYWYQQALGQGPEFLTYFNYEAQPDKSGLPSDRFSAERPEGSISTLTIQRTEQRDSAMYRCASSLGTAAGSSYNEQFFGPGTRLTVL.

A single count supports this clone. The chain couples TRBV29-1 to TRBJ2-1; the match to TRBD2 covers 8 bases. Losses at the gene ends were 4 bases for V and 3 bases for J; bases not matched to a gene: 5. This CDR3 has 14 amino acids. Looked up from germline, CDR1 is SQVTM and CDR2 is ANQGSEA. The CDR3 protein is CSVAQLADYNEQFF. CDR3 nucleotides: TGCAGCGTTGCCCAACTAGCGGACTACAATGAGCAGTTCTTC.

The chain carries TRBV5-1 and TRBJ2-1; 9 bases line up with TRBD2. From germline, CDR1 is SGHRS and CDR2 YFSETQ. The CDR3 covers 16 residues. V dropped 0 bases and J dropped 8; count of bases not matched to a gene: 9. The CDR3 sequence is CASSLGVAGGPYEQFF. In DNA form, the CDR3 reads TGCGCCAGCAGCTTGGGGGTTGCGGGAGGGCCATATGAGCAGTTCTTC. The whole variable domain, remainder taken from reference TRBV5-1 and TRBJ2-1, is KAGVTQTPRYLIKTRGQQVTLSCSPISGHRSVSWYQQTPGQGLQFLFEYFSETQRNKGNFPGRFSGRQFSNSRSEMNVSTLELGDSALYLCASSLGVAGGPYEQFFGPGTRLTVL.

In this sample, this clone turned up a few times. J is TRBJ1-2 and V is TRBV6-8; perhaps TRBD1 as D (6 bases). CDR1 is MNHGY, CDR2 SAAAGT, per germline. The length of the CDR3 is 14 residues. Trimming pared 6 bases from V and 2 bases from J, leaving 13 bases between. CDR3 DNA: TGTGCCAGCAGGTCATCCAGGGGAAACTATGGCTACACCTTC. Translating it yields CASRSSRGNYGYTF.

CDR3 amino acids: CASSLGGQGATSMYF. The CDR3 coding sequence is TGTGCCAGCAGTTTGGGAGGACAGGGGGCAACCTCTATGTACTTC. The rearrangement joins TRBV28 to TRBJ2-7; 11 bases agree with TRBD1. This CDR3 comprises 15 residues. The germline CDR1 and CDR2 sequences are MDHEN and SYDVKM. V lost 3 bases and J lost 12; bases outside the gene matches: 13.

The gene calls are TRBV19 and TRBJ2-1; D is unresolved. The germline V gene has CDR1 LNHDA and CDR2 SQIVND (reference sequence). This CDR3 has 12 amino acids. Deletions cut 1 base from V and 8 bases from J, with 6 bases between. This CDR3 reads CASSIVGDEQFF. CDR3 bases: TGTGCCAGTAGTATAGTGGGTGATGAGCAGTTCTTC.

The chain employs TRBV19 and TRBJ1-5, with D perhaps matching TRBD1 (5 bases). Germline CDR1 reads LNHDA; CDR2 reads SQIVND (reference sequence). The CDR3 totals 12 residues. V gave up 5 bases and J gave up 11 bases, with 13 bases separating them. In DNA, the CDR3 is TGTGCCAGTAGTCAGGGTGAGAGGGCCCAGCATTTT. Residues: CASSQGERAQHF.

The chain carries TRBV6-8 and TRBJ1-1, with a tentative D call TRBD1 (6 bases). V was trimmed by 5 bases and J by 7 bases, leaving 23 bases between them. CDR1 and CDR2 from the germline V gene are MNHGY and SAAAGT. The CDR3 has 16 residues. The CDR3 reads CASSIGTAGAPVEAFF. The CDR3 nucleotides read TGTGCCAGCAGTATCGGGACGGCAGGGGCTCCTGTTGAAGCTTTCTTT.

This clone came up once. This chain connects TRBV6-8 to TRBJ2-7, with D tentatively TRBD1 (6 bases). The CDR3 contains 16 residues. Trimming stripped 5 bases from V and 3 bases from J, with 20 bases between. CDR1 and CDR2 (germline): MNHGY, SAAAGT. CDR3 protein: CASSDQPQGRFYEQYF. DNA for the CDR3: TGTGCCAGCAGTGACCAACCGCAGGGGCGTTTCTACGAGCAGTACTTC.

The J gene is TRBJ2-3, the V gene TRBV19; TRBD2 matches 8 bases. Germline V gives CDR1 LNHDA, CDR2 SQIVND (reference sequence). V was pared by 4 bases and J by 3 bases, with 9 bases of the junction left unmatched. CDR3 length: 16 residues. This chain's CDR3 is CASSRNSGIRTDTQYF. CDR3 nucleotide sequence: TGTGCCAGTAGTAGAAATAGCGGGATCAGAACAGATACGCAGTATTTT.

This rearrangement joins TRBV19 to TRBJ1-2; D uncertain. The CDR3 length is 13 residues. Looked up from germline, CDR1 is LNHDA and CDR2 is SQIVND (reference sequence). Trimming pared 5 bases from V and 6 bases from J, leaving 13 bases between. The CDR3 DNA sequence: TGTGCCAGTAGTGGCCGGGCAGCTAATGGCTACACCTTC. Amino acids: CASSGRAANGYTF.

A few counts support this clone. The rearrangement joins TRBV11-3 to TRBJ1-5; D gene uncertain. V shed 3 bases and J shed 1 base, with 10 bases lying between them. This CDR3 has 15 residues. Germline lookup yields CDR1 SGHNT and CDR2 YENEEA. CDR3 DNA sequence: TGTGCCAGCAGCTTGGCGGGCAGGAGCAATCAGCCCCAGCATTTT. This sequence encodes CASSLAGRSNQPQHF.

This clone was seen a few times. The CDR3 DNA is TGTGCCAGCAGCTTAAGAGAGCAGGGGTTAAACACCATATATTTT. It yields the protein CASSLREQGLNTIYF. This chain uses TRBV11-3 with TRBJ1-3; possible D gene TRBD1, 6 bases. Deletions cut 2 bases from V and 6 bases from J, with 14 bases between. CDR3 size: 15 residues. Germline V gene lookup returns CDR1 SGHNT and CDR2 YENEEA.

The J gene is TRBJ1-4, the V gene TRBV19; D possibly corresponds to TRBD1 (6 bases). V lost 3 bases to trimming and J lost 2 bases, with 10 bases between them. The CDR3 extends over 15 amino acids. Germline V lookup: CDR1 LNHDA, CDR2 SQIVND (reference sequence). The CDR3 DNA reads TGTGCCAGTAGTATGAGGGGGTCTACTAATGAAAAACTGTTTTTT. This translates into CASSMRGSTNEKLFF.

The chain uses TRBV29-1 and TRBJ1-1, with D unresolved. With 1 base removed from V and 1 base from J, the gap between germline ends came to 7 bases. CDR1 is SQVTM, CDR2 ANQGSEA, per germline. The CDR3 is 13 amino acids. The CDR3 nucleotides are TGCAGCGTTGAAGGGAGGGAGAACACTGAAGCTTTCTTT. It specifies CSVEGRENTEAFF.

This chain joins TRBV7-6 and TRBJ2-3; perhaps D is TRBD1 or TRBD2 (5 bases each). The V and J ends lost 1 base and 2 bases respectively, with 10 bases between them. CDR3 length equals 15 residues. Per germline, CDR1 SGHVS and CDR2 FNYEAQ. The CDR3 reads CASSLVRDDTDTQYF. DNA of the CDR3: TGTGCCAGCAGCTTAGTCCGGGACGACACAGATACGCAGTATTTT.